Listed here are 22 T cell receptor beta chains from one sample, sequenced in a study of human thymus T cells. Profiled with immunoSEQ multiplex PCR; TCRdb holds only in-frame clones, not every one. The repertoire has over 35,000 clones, over 85% of them found once; the top ten carry 0.095% to 0.15%. The sample consisted of blood. The receptors stem from a boy younger than two with a congenital heart defect but otherwise immunologically healthy.

The genes are TRBV4-1 and TRBJ2-3, with D unclear. The CDR3 length is 14 residues. Trimming removed 1 base at V and 5 bases at J, with 10 bases between. From germline, CDR1 is MGHRA and CDR2 YSYEKL. The CDR3, as DNA: TGCGCCAGCAGCCAAGTAGGGCTGAAAGATACGCAGTATTTT. It is translated as CASSQVGLKDTQYF.

V is TRBV5-8 and J is TRBJ2-1; perhaps TRBD2 as D (6 bases). CDR1 and CDR2 from the germline V gene are SGHTS and YDEGEE. Trimming removed 4 bases from V and 5 bases from J, with 13 bases in between. The CDR3 length is 14 residues. DNA for the CDR3: TGTGCCAGCAGCATCACCGGGGGAGACAATGAGCAGTTCTTC. Translated, it gives CASSITGGDNEQFF.

The chain combines TRBV7-9 with TRBJ1-4; 7 positions match TRBD1. CDR3 length equals 15 residues. Germline-derived CDR1 and CDR2 are SEHNR and FQNEAQ (reference sequence). V shed 5 bases, J shed 3 bases, and the junction held 6 bases outside the gene matches. The DNA of the CDR3 is TGTGCCAGCAGCCGAGACAGGGCAGCTAATGAAAAACTGTTTTTT. This gives the protein CASSRDRAANEKLFF.

The chain couples TRBV4-3 to TRBJ2-7; 8 nucleotides line up with TRBD1. V gave up 3 bases and J gave up 3 bases; unmatched junction bases: 7. The CDR3 has 15 residues. The V gene's germline CDR1 is LGHNA and CDR2 YSLEER. The CDR3 DNA sequence: TGCGCCAGCAGCCAGGACAGGGCGCGACGCTACGAGCAGTACTTC. This encodes CASSQDRARRYEQYF.

This chain joins TRBV7-2 and TRBJ2-5, with D unclear. CDR3 length: 14 residues. Between the trimmed V and J ends, which lost 3 bases and 2 bases, there was a span of 10 bases. From germline, CDR1 is SGHTA and CDR2 FQGNSA. The CDR3 reads CASSLSAVQETQYF. The CDR3 DNA is TGTGCCAGCAGCTTGTCGGCCGTTCAAGAGACCCAGTACTTC.

The chain uses TRBV9 and TRBJ2-1; 11 positions match TRBD2. After removal of 0 bases from V and 8 bases from J, the junction contained 7 bases not matched to a gene. Germline V lookup: CDR1 SGDLS, CDR2 YYNGEE. This CDR3 is 16 amino acids long. The CDR3 loop is CASSVDIAGGLYEQFF. The CDR3 DNA reads TGTGCCAGCAGCGTAGATATAGCGGGGGGGTTGTATGAGCAGTTCTTC. The variable domain in full, completed from reference TRBV9 and TRBJ2-1, reads DSGVTQTPKHLITATGQRVTLRCSPRSGDLSVYWYQQSLDQGLQFLIQYYNGEERAKGNILERFSAQQFPDLHSELNLSSLELGDSALYFCASSVDIAGGLYEQFFGPGTRLTVL.

V gene TRBV4-3 combines with J gene TRBJ2-3, with D hard to call. In germline, CDR1 is LGHNA, CDR2 YSLEER. The CDR3 extends over 15 amino acids. V lost 0 bases and J lost 4, with 11 bases in between. The CDR3 region is CASSQDPLGPDTQYF. The CDR3 DNA reads as TGCGCCAGCAGCCAAGATCCCCTAGGACCAGATACGCAGTATTTT.

The chain links TRBV7-2 to TRBJ2-1, with TRBD2 matching over 16 bases. From germline, CDR1 is SGHTA and CDR2 FQGNSA. The J segment lost 15 bases and the V segment lost 4 bases, leaving 12 bases of the junction unmatched. The CDR3 runs 16 residues. The CDR3 here is CASSSLLGLAGGTWFF. For the CDR3, the DNA is TGTGCCAGCAGCTCCCTACTGGGACTAGCGGGGGGGACATGGTTCTTC.

The chain joins TRBV5-6 to TRBJ1-2, with D hard to call. CDR1 is SGHDT and CDR2 is YYEEEE in the germline V gene. This CDR3 has 13 amino acids. The V end was cut by 2 bases, the J end by 8 bases, with 13 bases between. CDR3 residues: CASSFSGPWGYTF. CDR3 coding DNA: TGTGCCAGCAGCTTTAGTGGTCCTTGGGGCTACACCTTC.

The V gene is TRBV2, the J gene TRBJ2-4; unclear D gene. The V end was cut by 2 bases, the J end by 5 bases, with 10 bases between. The CDR3 runs 14 residues. Germline CDR1 is SNHLY and CDR2 is FYNNEI. For the CDR3, the DNA is TGTGCCAGCAGTGAACGTGGTCAGCAAAACATTCAGTACTTC. It translates to CASSERGQQNIQYF.

The chain is built from TRBV4-1 and TRBJ2-2; D assignment may be TRBD1 or TRBD2 (6 bases each). The germline V gene encodes CDR1 MGHRA and CDR2 YSYEKL. There are 16 residues in the CDR3. The V and J ends lost 4 bases and 2 bases respectively, with 14 bases between them. CDR3 sequence reads: CASSPPGAVNTGELFF. DNA for the CDR3: TGCGCCAGCAGCCCCCCGGGGGCGGTAAACACCGGGGAGCTGTTTTTT.

This clone was picked up one time. This chain connects TRBV9 to TRBJ2-2; TRBD1 aligns across 7 bases. J lost 5 bases, V lost 0 bases, and 7 bases had no gene match. The CDR3 consists of 16 residues. The germline V gene encodes CDR1 SGDLS and CDR2 YYNGEE. CDR3 region: CASSVVEGARTGELFF. DNA for the CDR3: TGTGCCAGCAGCGTAGTTGAGGGGGCGCGAACCGGGGAGCTGTTTTTT.

This chain links TRBV27 with TRBJ2-1; 7 bases fit TRBD2. V shed 7 bases, J shed 6 bases, and the junction held 9 bases outside the gene matches. Per the germline V gene, CDR1 is MNHEY and CDR2 is SMNVEV (reference sequence). CDR3 length equals 14 residues. The CDR3 DNA reads as TGTGCCAGCACGGAGCGGGGACCACCCAATGAGCAGTTCTTC. It is translated as CASTERGPPNEQFF.

The chain carries TRBV7-2 and TRBJ2-5; unclear D gene. The CDR3 is made up of 15 amino acids. Trimming cost V 7 bases and J 5 bases, with 20 bases left between them. From germline, CDR1 is SGHTA and CDR2 FQGNSA. CDR3: CASNVYPINGETQYF. The CDR3 nucleotides read TGTGCCAGCAACGTTTACCCCATCAACGGGGAGACCCAGTACTTC.

This clone occurred a few times. This rearrangement joins TRBV5-6 to TRBJ1-4; D not resolved. Germline lookup yields CDR1 SGHDT and CDR2 YYEEEE. The germline V and J ends were trimmed by 2 bases and 8 bases, with 4 bases remaining between them. This CDR3 comprises 11 residues. CDR3 coding DNA: TGTGCCAGCAGCTTCCAAGAAAAACTGTTTTTT. Encoded protein: CASSFQEKLFF.

The gene calls are TRBV7-4 and TRBJ1-5; the D gene is possibly TRBD1 (5 bases). This CDR3 has 18 amino acids. Germline V gene lookup returns CDR1 SGHVT and CDR2 SQSDAQ. V lost 1 base and J 4 bases, leaving 20 bases between the germline ends. The CDR3 region is CASSLGPAGQGKNQPQHF. In DNA form, the CDR3 reads TGTGCCAGCAGCTTAGGGCCCGCGGGGCAGGGTAAGAATCAGCCCCAGCATTTT.

This chain joins TRBV9 and TRBJ2-1; no clear D. Trimming removed 4 bases at V and 0 bases at J, with 14 bases between. The CDR3 covers 16 residues. Germline V gives CDR1 SGDLS, CDR2 YYNGEE. The CDR3 sequence is CASSLRLQSSYNEQFF. CDR3 DNA: TGTGCCAGCAGCTTAAGATTACAGAGCTCCTACAATGAGCAGTTCTTC.

The rearrangement links TRBV6-1 to TRBJ2-3; D gene ambiguous. Trimming stripped 0 bases from V and 2 bases from J, with 6 bases between. The CDR3 totals 14 residues. The germline V gene encodes CDR1 MNHNS and CDR2 SASEGT. CDR3 DNA: TGTGCCAGCAGTGAAGCCAGGCCCACAGATACGCAGTATTTT. This gives the protein CASSEARPTDTQYF.

The genes are TRBV5-4 and TRBJ2-4, with TRBD1 identical over 8 bases. This CDR3 is 14 amino acids long. The junction had 1 base not matched to a gene; V was cut back by 5 bases and J by 0 bases. Germline CDR1 and CDR2: SGHNT and YYREEE (reference sequence). CDR3 residues: CASSQGAAKNIQYF. CDR3 sequence (DNA): TGTGCCAGCAGTCAGGGGGCAGCCAAAAACATTCAGTACTTC.

The gene calls are TRBV18 and TRBJ2-7; either TRBD1 or TRBD2 may supply D (5 bases each). The CDR3 loop spans 17 amino acids. Trimming removed 3 bases at V and 3 bases at J, with 21 bases between. CDR1 is KGHSH, CDR2 LQKENI, per germline. Written as DNA, the CDR3 is TGTGCCAGCTCACCCCAGGGTGGTGGTTCTGGGGGCTACGAGCAGTACTTC. Residues: CASSPQGGGSGGYEQYF.

The chain is built from TRBV6-5 and TRBJ1-1, with D possibly TRBD1 on 5 matching bases. Germline V lookup: CDR1 MNHEY, CDR2 SVGAGI. This CDR3 is 14 amino acids long. The V end lost 2 bases, the J end lost 1 base, and 8 bases lay between the germline ends. The CDR3 here is CASSYEDRNTEAFF. The CDR3 DNA is TGTGCCAGCAGTTACGAAGACAGGAACACTGAAGCTTTCTTT.

The rearrangement joins TRBV9 to TRBJ2-1, with 8 bases identical to TRBD2. The trim removed 2 bases at V and 10 bases at J, leaving 5 bases unmatched. Germline V gene lookup returns CDR1 SGDLS and CDR2 YYNGEE. This CDR3 has 13 amino acids. The CDR3 region has the DNA TGTGCCAGCAGCGTTAGCGGGGCGGCAGAGCAGTTCTTC. Its protein product is CASSVSGAAEQFF.